A selection of T cell receptor beta chains follows, all from one sample in a study of shared clonotypes between healthy human individuals. Some clones are missing from TCRdb's copy, which holds only in-frame ones; the method was immunoSEQ multiplex PCR. The sample includes hundreds of thousands of clones, 55% to 75% of them seen just once. The sample consisted of memory CD4+ T cells sorted from blood. All receptors come from a woman aged 25 to 45 in good health. Each CDR3 is given with its conserved first and last residue. Each record gives: D gene, V gene, J gene, clone size, CDR3 DNA, CDR3 protein. D genes are given only for firm matches. Expanded clones are given a class, and other clones once, few, many or no size at all.

.	TRBV10-2	TRBJ2-3	.	TGCGCCAGCAGTGAGTCGGATGGGAGTTGGACAGATACGCAGTATTTT	CASSESDGSWTDTQYF
TRBD1	TRBV15	TRBJ1-5	.	TGTGCCACCAGCAGAGAACAGGGGGTCAATCAGCCCCAGCATTTT	CATSREQGVNQPQHF
TRBD1	TRBV29-1	TRBJ1-1	.	TGCAGCGGATGGGACAGGGGTTTGACTGAAGCTTTCTTT	CSGWDRGLTEAFF
.	TRBV6-6	TRBJ2-7	.	TGTGCCAGCAGTCCAAACAGGGCTCCCTACGAGCAGTACTTC	CASSPNRAPYEQYF
.	TRBV6-6	TRBJ2-7	.	TGTGCCAGCAGTCCTAGAGGGCCCTACGAGCAGTACTTC	CASSPRGPYEQYF
.	TRBV15	TRBJ2-3	few	TGTGCCACCAGCAGATCTTCTCGGCGAGATACGCAGTATTTT	CATSRSSRRDTQYF
TRBD1	TRBV25-1	TRBJ1-1	.	TGTGCCAGCAGTGGGTTACAGGGGGGGACTGAAGCTTTCTTT	CASSGLQGGTEAFF
TRBD1	TRBV6-1	TRBJ2-7	few	TGTGCCAGCACTCCGGGACAGGCGGTAGTAAGCGAGCAGTACTTC	CASTPGQAVVSEQYF
TRBD1	TRBV10-2	TRBJ2-7	.	TGCGCCAGCAAGGGGACAGGTGGCGAGCAGTACTTC	CASKGTGGEQYF
TRBD1	TRBV30	TRBJ1-5	once	TGTGCCTGGGGGGGGACAGAAAATCAGCCCCAGCATTTT	CAWGGTENQPQHF
TRBD2	TRBV9	TRBJ2-2	few	TGTGCCAGCAGCGTTTATGAGGGAGGGGCGACCGGGGAGCTGTTTTTT	CASSVYEGGATGELFF
.	TRBV11-3	TRBJ2-3	.	TGTGCCAGCAGCTTAGGAGTGGGGAAGGATACGCAGTATTTT	CASSLGVGKDTQYF
.	TRBV18	TRBJ2-7	.	TGTGCCAGCTCACCGGGGGAATACGAGCAGTACTTC	CASSPGEYEQYF
TRBD1	TRBV7-9	TRBJ2-7	.	TGTGCCAGCAGCGCGATCCCCGGGACAGGTCTATACGAGCAGTACTTC	CASSAIPGTGLYEQYF
TRBD2	TRBV29-1	TRBJ2-6	.	TGCAGCGGGGGGGGGAAGAACTCTGGGGCCAACGTCCTGACTTTC	CSGGGKNSGANVLTF
.	TRBV6-6	TRBJ1-5	.	TGTGCCAGCAGTTACAACGCACCCCTATCTGACCCGCCCCAGCATTTT	CASSYNAPLSDPPQHF
TRBD2	TRBV18	TRBJ2-2	.	TGTGCCAGCTCACAGCTAGCGGGAGGAGATACCGGGGAGCTGTTTTTT	CASSQLAGGDTGELFF
.	TRBV21-1	TRBJ2-7	.	TGTGCCAGCAGCAAAGTGAAAGGGCTTGGTTTATGCTCCTACGAGCAGTACTTC	CASSKVKGLGLCSYEQYF
TRBD1	TRBV7-9	TRBJ1-1	.	TGTGCCAGCAGCTCAAGGACAGGCGTTGGCACTGAAGCTTTCTTT	CASSSRTGVGTEAFF
.	TRBV4-2	TRBJ1-5	once	TGTGCCAGCAGCTTGTTACCGGGGGCGGAGGGCAACCAGCCCCAGCATTTT	CASSLLPGAEGNQPQHF
.	TRBV19	TRBJ2-1	.	TGTGCCAGTAGTCTCGGACTAAGAAACAATGAGCAGTTCTTC	CASSLGLRNNEQFF
.	TRBV4-2	TRBJ1-4	few	TGTGCCAGCAGCCAAGACCCCGGACATCACACTAATGAAAAACTGTTTTTT	CASSQDPGHHTNEKLFF
TRBD1	TRBV4-1	TRBJ2-3	.	TGCGCCAGCAGCCCCAGTTCCGGGACAGGGATAGCAGATACGCAGTATTTT	CASSPSSGTGIADTQYF
TRBD1	TRBV19	TRBJ1-5	.	TGTGCCAGTAGTGGCCAGGGGGCATTTGTTCAGCCCCAGCATTTT	CASSGQGAFVQPQHF
.	TRBV28	TRBJ1-2	.	TGTGCCAGCAGGAACAGGGCGGTCTATGGCTACACCTTC	CASRNRAVYGYTF
TRBD1	TRBV19	TRBJ1-4	.	TGTGCCAGTAGTATAGGGACAGGGGCCGAAAAACTGTTTTTT	CASSIGTGAEKLFF
.	TRBV28	TRBJ1-2	.	TGTGCCAGCAGTTTGCAGGATAATAACTATGGCTACACCTTC	CASSLQDNNYGYTF
TRBD1	TRBV2	TRBJ1-6	.	TGTGCCAGCAATTTGCTGACAGGGTCTAATTCACCCCTCCACTTT	CASNLLTGSNSPLHF
TRBD1	TRBV27	TRBJ1-2	.	TGTGCCAGCAGCAATTTACACAGGGGGAACGATGGCTACACCTTC	CASSNLHRGNDGYTF
.	TRBV4-1	TRBJ2-7	once	TGCGCCAGCAGCCTTGGGCAGGGCGGTTACGAGCAGTACTTC	CASSLGQGGYEQYF
.	TRBV7-8	TRBJ1-5	.	TGTGCCAGCAGCCTTCTTAATCAGCCCCAGCATTTT	CASSLLNQPQHF
TRBD1	TRBV6-6	TRBJ1-3	.	TGTGCCAGCAGTTACGGGACAGGAACCTCTGGAAACACCATATATTTT	CASSYGTGTSGNTIYF
.	TRBV6-5	TRBJ1-3	.	TGTGCCAGCACCCAGACGAAAGGAAACACCATATATTTT	CASTQTKGNTIYF
.	TRBV5-6	TRBJ2-5	.	TGTGCCAGCAGCTCCCCAATCGGGGGTCAAGAGACCCAGTACTTC	CASSSPIGGQETQYF
TRBD2	TRBV5-6	TRBJ2-1	few	TGTGCCAGCAGACGTAGGACTAGCGGGACCTACAATGAGCAGTTCTTC	CASRRRTSGTYNEQFF
.	TRBV5-6	TRBJ2-4	.	TGTGCCAGCAGCCTTTCTGGTGCCAAAAACATTCAGTACTTC	CASSLSGAKNIQYF
.	TRBV6-6	TRBJ2-7	many	TGTGCCAGCAGTCGCGACAGAGGCTTCTACGAGCAGTACTTC	CASSRDRGFYEQYF
.	TRBV10-3	TRBJ1-1	once	TGTGCCATCAGCCGGGACACGGGTCTTGCTGAAGCTTTCTTT	CAISRDTGLAEAFF
.	TRBV4-2	TRBJ1-2	.	TGTGCCAGCAGCCAAGATCGGCGGATGACAGGTTCTAACTATGGCTACACCTTC	CASSQDRRMTGSNYGYTF
.	TRBV11-2	TRBJ2-7	.	TGTGCCAGCAGCTTAGCGGCAGGGGGGAGGTACGAGCAGTACTTC	CASSLAAGGRYEQYF
.	TRBV2	TRBJ2-7	.	TGTGCCAGCACCACCTTCTGGGGCGGGGAGCAGTACTTC	CASTTFWGGEQYF
TRBD2	TRBV5-1	TRBJ2-7	.	TGCGCCAGCAGCTATACTAGCGGGAGAACCTACGAGCAGTACTTC	CASSYTSGRTYEQYF
.	TRBV29-1	TRBJ1-1	few	TGCAGCGTTGTGGGCCGGAGGGCTTTCTTT	CSVVGRRAFF
.	TRBV28	TRBJ2-7	.	TGTGCCAGCAGCCCAACCCTCTGGGGAGTAGGCGAGCAGTACTTC	CASSPTLWGVGEQYF
.	TRBV5-5	TRBJ2-3	.	TGTGCCAGCAGCCCGGAAAAGGAGAGGGAGTATTTT	CASSPEKEREYF
.	TRBV18	TRBJ2-1	many	TGTGCCAGCTCACCATCCTCCGACAGCTACAATGAGCAGTTCTTC	CASSPSSDSYNEQFF
.	TRBV11-2	TRBJ2-3	.	TGTGCCAGCAGCTCCCAGTTAGCGGCAGATACGCAGTATTTT	CASSSQLAADTQYF
.	TRBV7-2	TRBJ2-2	.	TGTGCCAGCAGCTTAGACGTCGGGCGATTGAACACCGGGGAGCTGTTTTTT	CASSLDVGRLNTGELFF